This entry concerns a single TCR beta chain. The data were taken from a study of blood T cell repertoires in COVID-19. Study at large: Acute-phase and convalescent COVID-19 samples originated in the United States, Italy and Spain. PBMCs, B-cell-depleted T cells, or T cells were the source of the cDNA or gDNA that made up the material.

In the original analysis: It was from reference gene primer amplification that nucleated cell counts were estimated. The table came from immunoSEQ multiplex PCR; TCRdb's copy has only in-frame clones and leaves some out. V and J calls and clone size are those listed in that table; D and trimming were worked out from the DNA. The table includes about 300,000 clones, around 87% detected once. This CDR3 is built from 14 residues. The germline V gene encodes CDR1 SGHVS and CDR2 FNYEAQ. After removal of 5 bases from V and 2 bases from J, the junction contained 4 bases not matched to a gene. V gene TRBV7-6 combines with J gene TRBJ1-2, with 8 positions matching TRBD1. Specimen: peripheral blood. This receptor was obtained from a man between 65 and 80 years old with acute or convalescent COVID-19. CDR3 loop: CASSPWDRNYGYTF. As DNA, the CDR3 is TGTGCCAGCAGCCCCTGGGACAGGAACTATGGCTACACCTTC.